The rows below give T cell receptor beta chains drawn from one sample of a study of response to subunit inactivated influenza vaccine. TCRdb recomputed calls from the RT-PCR reads with MiXCR, one row per CDR3 protein. Of about 310,000 distinct CDR3 sequences listed, about a fifth were seen once; the top ten hold more than 8.5%. The input for sequencing was PBMCs from blood, taken 21 months after vaccination. The receptor source for this set is a man between 50 and 69 years old who received an inactivated influenza vaccine. The CDR3 runs from the conserved cysteine through the conserved F or W. The order of the fields is CDR3 DNA, CDR3 protein, J gene, V gene, D gene, clone size. A D gene is named only where the DNA matches it firmly. Clone size appears in some rows only: once, few, many, or a class for an expanded clone.

cdr3_nt: TGTGCCAGCAGTTCGCCAGACAGGGAGATGTCGGACACTGAAGCTTTCTTT
cdr3_aa: CASSSPDREMSDTEAFF
j_call: TRBJ1-1
v_call: TRBV12-3/TRBV12-4
d_call: TRBD1
clone_size: NA

cdr3_nt: TGCGCCAGCAGCCAAGGCATCAGGGGGAATTCACCCCTCCACTTT
cdr3_aa: CASSQGIRGNSPLHF
j_call: TRBJ1-6
v_call: TRBV4-1
d_call: TRBD1
clone_size: NA

cdr3_nt: TGTGCCAGCAGCTCGGGACTAGATAACGAGCAGTACTTC
cdr3_aa: CASSSGLDNEQYF
j_call: TRBJ2-7
v_call: TRBV11-2
d_call: TRBD2
clone_size: few

cdr3_nt: TGTGCCAGCAGCTTAGGCACGGGACAGAACTATGGCTACACCTTC
cdr3_aa: CASSLGTGQNYGYTF
j_call: TRBJ1-2
v_call: TRBV7-2
d_call: TRBD1
clone_size: NA

cdr3_nt: TGTGCCAGCAGCTCTACTGTGGACACTGAAGCTTTCTTT
cdr3_aa: CASSSTVDTEAFF
j_call: TRBJ1-1
v_call: TRBV5-6
d_call: NA
clone_size: NA

cdr3_nt: TGTGCCAGCAGCTTAGCCCTCGAGCTCCTTAATTCACCCCTCCACTTT
cdr3_aa: CASSLALELLNSPLHF
j_call: TRBJ1-6
v_call: TRBV7-8
d_call: NA
clone_size: few

cdr3_nt: TGTGCCAGCAGCCTCGGGACAGGGTCGACTGGAAACACCATATATTTT
cdr3_aa: CASSLGTGSTGNTIYF
j_call: TRBJ1-3
v_call: TRBV7-2
d_call: TRBD1
clone_size: few

cdr3_nt: TGTGCCAGCAGCTTAAGACTAGCGGAAGAAGGGGATACGCAGTATTTT
cdr3_aa: CASSLRLAEEGDTQYF
j_call: TRBJ2-3
v_call: TRBV11-2
d_call: TRBD2
clone_size: many

cdr3_nt: TGCGCCAGCAGTGATGCTGGACAGGGGGAGGAGGAGACCCAGTACTTC
cdr3_aa: CASSDAGQGEEETQYF
j_call: TRBJ2-5
v_call: TRBV5-1
d_call: TRBD1
clone_size: NA

cdr3_nt: TGTGCCAGCTCACCACCGGAAAGGGTGTGGGCTTTCTTT
cdr3_aa: CASSPPERVWAFF
j_call: TRBJ1-1
v_call: TRBV18
d_call: NA
clone_size: few

cdr3_nt: TGCGCCAGCAGCCAGGGCCCAACTCTCCCCCAGCATTTT
cdr3_aa: CASSQGPTLPQHF
j_call: TRBJ1-5
v_call: TRBV4-3
d_call: NA
clone_size: NA

cdr3_nt: TGTGCCATCAGTGAGCAGGGAAACACCATATATTTT
cdr3_aa: CAISEQGNTIYF
j_call: TRBJ1-3
v_call: TRBV10-3
d_call: NA
clone_size: many

cdr3_nt: TGTGCCAGCAGGGACCCCGGATCCTACGAGCAGTACTTC
cdr3_aa: CASRDPGSYEQYF
j_call: TRBJ2-7
v_call: TRBV6-2/TRBV6-3
d_call: NA
clone_size: NA

cdr3_nt: TGTGCCAGCATTAGGGGGACTCAAGATTTCCACGAGCAGTACTTC
cdr3_aa: CASIRGTQDFHEQYF
j_call: TRBJ2-7
v_call: TRBV6-2/TRBV6-3
d_call: NA
clone_size: NA

cdr3_nt: TGTGCCATCAGTGCCGACATTGAGAACACTGAAGCTTTCTTT
cdr3_aa: CAISADIENTEAFF
j_call: TRBJ1-1
v_call: TRBV10-3
d_call: NA
clone_size: NA

cdr3_nt: TGCGCCAGCAGTGGCGGGACGAGAAACACCGGGGAGCTGTTTTTT
cdr3_aa: CASSGGTRNTGELFF
j_call: TRBJ2-2
v_call: TRBV10-2
d_call: NA
clone_size: NA

cdr3_nt: TGCAGTGCTAGAGATGGGACTAATGTCTATGGCTACACCTTC
cdr3_aa: CSARDGTNVYGYTF
j_call: TRBJ1-2
v_call: TRBV20-1
d_call: NA
clone_size: few

cdr3_nt: TGTGCCGTGCACCGGGACTTTAAAAGAGCCTACAATGAGCAGTTCTTC
cdr3_aa: CAVHRDFKRAYNEQFF
j_call: TRBJ2-1
v_call: TRBV7-3
d_call: NA
clone_size: NA

cdr3_nt: TGTGCCAGCAGCTCCCCGCCAGGGGGGGAGACCCAGTACTTC
cdr3_aa: CASSSPPGGETQYF
j_call: TRBJ2-5
v_call: TRBV7-2
d_call: NA
clone_size: NA

cdr3_nt: TGTGCCAGCAGTTACAAATTTAGTGGAGCCCTCTACGAGCAGTACTTC
cdr3_aa: CASSYKFSGALYEQYF
j_call: TRBJ2-7
v_call: TRBV6-5
d_call: NA
clone_size: NA

cdr3_nt: TGTGCCAGCAGCTTAGCTTGGGCAGTCGAGGGAGAGACCCAGTACTTC
cdr3_aa: CASSLAWAVEGETQYF
j_call: TRBJ2-5
v_call: TRBV7-8
d_call: NA
clone_size: many

cdr3_nt: TGCGCCAGCAGCTTGAAGACGGGGGCCCCAGATACGCAGTATTTT
cdr3_aa: CASSLKTGAPDTQYF
j_call: TRBJ2-3
v_call: TRBV5-1
d_call: NA
clone_size: NA

cdr3_nt: TGTGCCTGGACCCCACCACCTAGCGGGGGCCTCACAGATACGCAGTATTTT
cdr3_aa: CAWTPPPSGGLTDTQYF
j_call: TRBJ2-3
v_call: TRBV30
d_call: TRBD2
clone_size: NA

cdr3_nt: TGTGCCAGCAGTGGGACAGGGGGCAATGAGCAGTTCTTC
cdr3_aa: CASSGTGGNEQFF
j_call: TRBJ2-1
v_call: TRBV6-2/TRBV6-3
d_call: TRBD1
clone_size: NA

cdr3_nt: TGCGCCAGCAGCCAAGATCCAGCTAGCGGCTACAATGAGCAGTTCTTC
cdr3_aa: CASSQDPASGYNEQFF
j_call: TRBJ2-1
v_call: TRBV4-3
d_call: TRBD2
clone_size: NA

cdr3_nt: TGTGCCAGCAGCCCATTCACAGATACGCAGTATTTT
cdr3_aa: CASSPFTDTQYF
j_call: TRBJ2-3
v_call: TRBV7-8
d_call: NA
clone_size: few

cdr3_nt: TGTGCCACCAGTGATCCATCCGGGAATGGGGATACGCAGTATTTT
cdr3_aa: CATSDPSGNGDTQYF
j_call: TRBJ2-3
v_call: TRBV24-1
d_call: NA
clone_size: few

cdr3_nt: TGTGCCAGCAGCCACACAGGGGCAGCCTACGAGCAGTACTTC
cdr3_aa: CASSHTGAAYEQYF
j_call: TRBJ2-7
v_call: TRBV5-4
d_call: TRBD1
clone_size: few

cdr3_nt: TGTGCCATCAAAAGGACTAGCGGGGCTAGCTCCTACAATGAGCAGTTCTTC
cdr3_aa: CAIKRTSGASSYNEQFF
j_call: TRBJ2-1
v_call: TRBV10-3
d_call: TRBD2
clone_size: NA

cdr3_nt: TGCGCCAGCAGCTTTCTAGCGGGAGGGTTCAGTGAGCAGTTCTTC
cdr3_aa: CASSFLAGGFSEQFF
j_call: TRBJ2-1
v_call: TRBV5-1
d_call: TRBD2
clone_size: few

cdr3_nt: TGTGCCAGCAGGGGGGGTCGAGCGGGGCCCCAGCATTTT
cdr3_aa: CASRGGRAGPQHF
j_call: TRBJ1-5
v_call: TRBV25-1
d_call: NA
clone_size: few

cdr3_nt: TGCAGTGCTCCAAAAGCGGGTAGGAACACAGATACGCAGTATTTT
cdr3_aa: CSAPKAGRNTDTQYF
j_call: TRBJ2-3
v_call: TRBV20-1
d_call: NA
clone_size: few

cdr3_nt: TGCAGTGCTAGAGATGCCCTACTCCACGGGTACGAGCAGTACTTC
cdr3_aa: CSARDALLHGYEQYF
j_call: TRBJ2-7
v_call: TRBV20-1
d_call: NA
clone_size: few

cdr3_nt: TGTGCCAGCAGGACGGTTGGGGGCTACACCTTC
cdr3_aa: CASRTVGGYTF
j_call: TRBJ1-2
v_call: TRBV12-3/TRBV12-4
d_call: NA
clone_size: NA

cdr3_nt: TGTGCCAGCGGACAGGGCAATTCACCCCTCCACTTT
cdr3_aa: CASGQGNSPLHF
j_call: TRBJ1-6
v_call: TRBV25-1
d_call: TRBD1
clone_size: few

cdr3_nt: TGCGCCAGCAGCCATCAGGGGTATGGCTACACCTTC
cdr3_aa: CASSHQGYGYTF
j_call: TRBJ1-2
v_call: TRBV4-1
d_call: NA
clone_size: few

cdr3_nt: TGCGCCAGCAGCCAAGAGGGCCAGACAGGGCTTCAGCCCCAGCATTTT
cdr3_aa: CASSQEGQTGLQPQHF
j_call: TRBJ1-5
v_call: TRBV4-1
d_call: TRBD1
clone_size: few

cdr3_nt: TGCAGTGCTAGTGGACTAGCGGGAGAGGATACGCAGTATTTT
cdr3_aa: CSASGLAGEDTQYF
j_call: TRBJ2-3
v_call: TRBV20-1
d_call: TRBD2
clone_size: few

cdr3_nt: TGTGCCAGCAGCACACCGGCAGGTGGGGGGTACTATGGCTACACCTTC
cdr3_aa: CASSTPAGGGYYGYTF
j_call: TRBJ1-2
v_call: TRBV3-1
d_call: NA
clone_size: NA

cdr3_nt: TGTGCCAGCAGCCTGGGAAGGGGTGATGAGCAGTTCTTC
cdr3_aa: CASSLGRGDEQFF
j_call: TRBJ2-1
v_call: TRBV6-1
d_call: NA
clone_size: NA

cdr3_nt: TGTGCCACCAGCAGACAAAGGGGAGGAGGCCTTAATGAAAAACTGTTTTTT
cdr3_aa: CATSRQRGGGLNEKLFF
j_call: TRBJ1-4
v_call: TRBV15
d_call: NA
clone_size: many

cdr3_nt: TGCAGTGCTAGCCCTCCTAGCGGGGGTAGCACAGATACGCAGTATTTT
cdr3_aa: CSASPPSGGSTDTQYF
j_call: TRBJ2-3
v_call: TRBV20-1
d_call: TRBD2
clone_size: NA

cdr3_nt: TGCGCCAGCAGCTTCCGCGGACGGGCATATGAGCAGTTCTTC
cdr3_aa: CASSFRGRAYEQFF
j_call: TRBJ2-1
v_call: TRBV5-1
d_call: NA
clone_size: few

cdr3_nt: TGTGCCATCGCAAACAGTGGTAACACTGAAGCTTTCTTT
cdr3_aa: CAIANSGNTEAFF
j_call: TRBJ1-1
v_call: TRBV10-3
d_call: NA
clone_size: few

cdr3_nt: TGTGCCAGCAGCTTAGAGCGGGACCCGTTTGAGACCCAGTACTTC
cdr3_aa: CASSLERDPFETQYF
j_call: TRBJ2-5
v_call: TRBV7-2
d_call: TRBD2
clone_size: NA

cdr3_nt: TGCAGTGCTGACCGAGAGGGACTAGCTGGCAATGAGCAGTTCTTC
cdr3_aa: CSADREGLAGNEQFF
j_call: TRBJ2-1
v_call: TRBV20-1
d_call: TRBD2
clone_size: NA

cdr3_nt: TGCGCCAGCAGCCAAGGGTCAGGGATTGGGGAAAAACTGTTTTTT
cdr3_aa: CASSQGSGIGEKLFF
j_call: TRBJ1-4
v_call: TRBV4-3
d_call: NA
clone_size: NA

cdr3_nt: TGTGCCAGCTTGATGGAGGGGCGATTCTATGGCTACACCTTC
cdr3_aa: CASLMEGRFYGYTF
j_call: TRBJ1-2
v_call: TRBV21-1
d_call: NA
clone_size: few

cdr3_nt: TGCGCCAGCAGCATAGGGGACAGGGACAATCAGCCCCAGCATTTT
cdr3_aa: CASSIGDRDNQPQHF
j_call: TRBJ1-5
v_call: TRBV5-1
d_call: TRBD1
clone_size: few

cdr3_nt: TGCGCCAGCAGAGGACAGGGGATTGGGACTGAAGCTTTCTTT
cdr3_aa: CASRGQGIGTEAFF
j_call: TRBJ1-1
v_call: TRBV5-1
d_call: TRBD1
clone_size: NA

cdr3_nt: TGCAGTGCTAGAGATCGGCGGGAGACGTTTCTGCTCGATGAGCAGTTCTTC
cdr3_aa: CSARDRRETFLLDEQFF
j_call: TRBJ2-1
v_call: TRBV20-1
d_call: TRBD2
clone_size: NA

cdr3_nt: TGTGCCAGCAGTGGAACAGGGTCCCCCGGGGAGCTGTTTTTT
cdr3_aa: CASSGTGSPGELFF
j_call: TRBJ2-2
v_call: TRBV2
d_call: NA
clone_size: NA

cdr3_nt: TGCGCCAGCAGCGGGGACAGGGATTCACCCCTCCACTTT
cdr3_aa: CASSGDRDSPLHF
j_call: TRBJ1-6
v_call: TRBV5-1
d_call: TRBD1
clone_size: many

cdr3_nt: TGTGCCAGCAGTGGGGACAGTAGTCAGCCCCAGCATTTT
cdr3_aa: CASSGDSSQPQHF
j_call: TRBJ1-5
v_call: TRBV2
d_call: TRBD1
clone_size: few

cdr3_nt: TGTGCCATCAGTGAGTCTTCTGGACAGAGCAATCAGCCCCAGCATTTT
cdr3_aa: CAISESSGQSNQPQHF
j_call: TRBJ1-5
v_call: TRBV10-3
d_call: NA
clone_size: few

cdr3_nt: TGTGCCAGCAGAAGCCGAGGGGAGGCCCAGTACTTC
cdr3_aa: CASRSRGEAQYF
j_call: TRBJ2-5
v_call: TRBV28
d_call: NA
clone_size: NA

cdr3_nt: TGTGCCAGCAGTGATCTAGCGGTCAGATACGAGCAGTACTTC
cdr3_aa: CASSDLAVRYEQYF
j_call: TRBJ2-7
v_call: TRBV2
d_call: TRBD2
clone_size: few

cdr3_nt: TGTGCCATCAGTATAAGCGGGGGGGACTACAATGAGCAGTTCTTC
cdr3_aa: CAISISGGDYNEQFF
j_call: TRBJ2-1
v_call: TRBV10-3
d_call: TRBD2
clone_size: NA

cdr3_nt: TGTGCCAGCAGCCAAGAAACGGCTGGAAACACCATATATTTT
cdr3_aa: CASSQETAGNTIYF
j_call: TRBJ1-3
v_call: TRBV14
d_call: NA
clone_size: many

cdr3_nt: TGTGCCAGCTCCCGCCAACTAGGGGATCAGCCCCAGCATTTT
cdr3_aa: CASSRQLGDQPQHF
j_call: TRBJ1-5
v_call: TRBV2
d_call: NA
clone_size: few